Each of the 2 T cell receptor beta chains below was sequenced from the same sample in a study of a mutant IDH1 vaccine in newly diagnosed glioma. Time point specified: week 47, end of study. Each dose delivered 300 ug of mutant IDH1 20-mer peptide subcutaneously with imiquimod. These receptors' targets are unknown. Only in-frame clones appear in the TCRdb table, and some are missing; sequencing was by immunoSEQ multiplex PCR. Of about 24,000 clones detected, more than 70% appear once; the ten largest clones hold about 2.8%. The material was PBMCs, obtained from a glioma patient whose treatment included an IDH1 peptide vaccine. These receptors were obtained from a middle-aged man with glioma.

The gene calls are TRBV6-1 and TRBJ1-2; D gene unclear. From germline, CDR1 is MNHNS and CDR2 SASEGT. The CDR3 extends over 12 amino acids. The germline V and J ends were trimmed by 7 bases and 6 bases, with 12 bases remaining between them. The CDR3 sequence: CASMGDSHGYTF. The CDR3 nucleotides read TGTGCCAGCATGGGCGATTCCCATGGCTACACCTTC.

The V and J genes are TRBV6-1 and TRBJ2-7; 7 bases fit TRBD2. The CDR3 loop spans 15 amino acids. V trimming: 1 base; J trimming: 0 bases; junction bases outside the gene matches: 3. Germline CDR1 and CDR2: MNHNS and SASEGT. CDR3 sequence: CASSEDLAASYEQYF. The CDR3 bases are TGTGCCAGCAGTGAAGACCTAGCGGCCTCCTACGAGCAGTACTTC.